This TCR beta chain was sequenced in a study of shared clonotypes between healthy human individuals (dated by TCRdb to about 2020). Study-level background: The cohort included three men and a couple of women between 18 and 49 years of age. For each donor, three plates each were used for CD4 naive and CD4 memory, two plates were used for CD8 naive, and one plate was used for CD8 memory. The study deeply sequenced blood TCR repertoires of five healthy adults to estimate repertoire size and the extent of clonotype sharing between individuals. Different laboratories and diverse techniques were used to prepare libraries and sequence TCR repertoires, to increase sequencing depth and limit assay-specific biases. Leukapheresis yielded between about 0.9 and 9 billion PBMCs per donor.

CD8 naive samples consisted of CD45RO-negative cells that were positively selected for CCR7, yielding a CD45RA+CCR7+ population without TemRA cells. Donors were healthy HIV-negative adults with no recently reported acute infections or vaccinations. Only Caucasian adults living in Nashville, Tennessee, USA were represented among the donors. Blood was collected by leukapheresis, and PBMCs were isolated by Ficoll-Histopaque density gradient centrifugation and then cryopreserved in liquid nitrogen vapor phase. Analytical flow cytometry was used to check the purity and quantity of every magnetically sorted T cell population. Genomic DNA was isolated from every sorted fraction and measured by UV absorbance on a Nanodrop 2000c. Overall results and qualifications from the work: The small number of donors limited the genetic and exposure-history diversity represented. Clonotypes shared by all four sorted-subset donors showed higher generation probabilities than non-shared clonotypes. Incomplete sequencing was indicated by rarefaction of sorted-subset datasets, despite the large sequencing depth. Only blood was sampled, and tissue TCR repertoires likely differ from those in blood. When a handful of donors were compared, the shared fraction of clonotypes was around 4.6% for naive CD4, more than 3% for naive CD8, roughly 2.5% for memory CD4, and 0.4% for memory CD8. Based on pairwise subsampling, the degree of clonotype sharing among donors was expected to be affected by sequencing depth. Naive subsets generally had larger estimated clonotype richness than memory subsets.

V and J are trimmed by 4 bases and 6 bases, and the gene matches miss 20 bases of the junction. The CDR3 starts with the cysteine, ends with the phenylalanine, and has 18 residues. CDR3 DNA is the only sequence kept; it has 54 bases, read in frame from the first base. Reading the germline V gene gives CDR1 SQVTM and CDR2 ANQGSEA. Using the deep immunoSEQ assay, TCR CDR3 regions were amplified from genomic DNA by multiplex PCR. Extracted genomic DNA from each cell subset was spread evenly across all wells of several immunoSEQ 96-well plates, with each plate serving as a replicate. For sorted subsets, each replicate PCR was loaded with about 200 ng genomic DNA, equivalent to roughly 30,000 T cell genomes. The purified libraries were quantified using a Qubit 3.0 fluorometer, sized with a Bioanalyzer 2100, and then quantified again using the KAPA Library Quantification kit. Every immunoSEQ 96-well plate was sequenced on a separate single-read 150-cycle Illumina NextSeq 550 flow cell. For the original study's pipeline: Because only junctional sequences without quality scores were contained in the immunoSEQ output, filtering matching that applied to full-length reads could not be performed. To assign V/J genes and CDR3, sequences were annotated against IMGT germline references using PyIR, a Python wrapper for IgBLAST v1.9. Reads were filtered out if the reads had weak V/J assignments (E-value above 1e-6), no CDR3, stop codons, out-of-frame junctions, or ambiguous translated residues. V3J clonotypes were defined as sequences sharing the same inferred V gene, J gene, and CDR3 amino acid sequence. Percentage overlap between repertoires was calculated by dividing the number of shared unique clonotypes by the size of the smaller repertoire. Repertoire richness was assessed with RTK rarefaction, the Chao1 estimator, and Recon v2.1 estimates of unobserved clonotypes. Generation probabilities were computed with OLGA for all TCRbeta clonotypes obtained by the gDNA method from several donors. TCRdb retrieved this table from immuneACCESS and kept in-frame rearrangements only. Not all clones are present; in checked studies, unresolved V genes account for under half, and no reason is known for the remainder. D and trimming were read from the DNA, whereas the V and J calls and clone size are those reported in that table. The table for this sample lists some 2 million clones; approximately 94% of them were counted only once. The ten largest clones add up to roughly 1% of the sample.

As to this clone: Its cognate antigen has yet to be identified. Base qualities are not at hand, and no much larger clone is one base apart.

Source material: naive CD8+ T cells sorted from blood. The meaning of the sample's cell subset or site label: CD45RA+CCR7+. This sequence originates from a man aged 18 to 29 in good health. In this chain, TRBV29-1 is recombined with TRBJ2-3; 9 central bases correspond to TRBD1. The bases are TGCAGCGTTGTTGTTTCACCGGGACAGGGTGTAACGGTCGATACGCAGTATTTT. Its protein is CSVVVSPGQGVTVDTQYF.